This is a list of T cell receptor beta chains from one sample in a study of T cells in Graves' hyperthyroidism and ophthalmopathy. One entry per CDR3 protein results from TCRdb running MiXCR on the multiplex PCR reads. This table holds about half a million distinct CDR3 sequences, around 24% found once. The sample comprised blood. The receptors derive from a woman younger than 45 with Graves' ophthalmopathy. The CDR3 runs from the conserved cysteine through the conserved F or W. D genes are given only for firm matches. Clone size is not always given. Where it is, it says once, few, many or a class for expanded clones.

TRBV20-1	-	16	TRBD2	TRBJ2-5	TGCAGTGTCGATCACTATAGGCGGGAGGGGAAAGAGACCCAGTACTTC	CSVDHYRREGKETQYF
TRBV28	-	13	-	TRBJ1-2	TGTGCCAGCAGCCAATTCGTCAAAGGAGGCTACACCTTC	CASSQFVKGGYTF
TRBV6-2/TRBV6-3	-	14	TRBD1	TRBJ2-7	TGTGCCAGCAGTTACGCCCGGACAGGGAACGAGCAGTACTTC	CASSYARTGNEQYF
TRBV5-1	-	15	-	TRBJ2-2	TGCGCCAGCAGCTCCTTAAGACCGGACACCGGGGAGCTGTTTTTT	CASSSLRPDTGELFF
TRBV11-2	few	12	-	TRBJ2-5	TGTGCCAGCAGCTTACACGGAGGGGGCCAGTACTTC	CASSLHGGGQYF
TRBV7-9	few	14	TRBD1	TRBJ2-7	TGTGCCAGCAGCGACACCGGACAGGTCTACGAGCAGTACTTC	CASSDTGQVYEQYF
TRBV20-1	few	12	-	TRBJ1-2	TGCAGTGCTAGAGATGGGAAAGATGGCTACACCTTC	CSARDGKDGYTF
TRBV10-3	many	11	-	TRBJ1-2	TGTGCCATCAGTGAGAACAGGGGCTACACCTTC	CAISENRGYTF
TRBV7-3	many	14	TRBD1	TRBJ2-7	TGTGCCAGCAGCCCCGGACAGGGGGCGGGCGAGCAGTACTTC	CASSPGQGAGEQYF
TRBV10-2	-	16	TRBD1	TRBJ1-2	TGCGCCAGCAGTGAGTCTCAACAGGGGGAGGCCTATGGCTACACCTTC	CASSESQQGEAYGYTF
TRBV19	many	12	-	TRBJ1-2	TGTGCCAGTACCAGGAATTTGAACGGCTACACCTTC	CASTRNLNGYTF
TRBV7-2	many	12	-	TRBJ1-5	TGTGCCAGCAGCGGATATGATCAGCCCCAGCATTTT	CASSGYDQPQHF
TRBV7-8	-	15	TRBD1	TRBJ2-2	TGTGCCAGCAGAGCCGGGACAGGGTCCACCGGGGAGCTGTTTTTT	CASRAGTGSTGELFF
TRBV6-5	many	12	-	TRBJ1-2	TGTGCCAGCTCCCTCGGTCCACCAGGGGAAGTATTC	CASSLGPPGEVF
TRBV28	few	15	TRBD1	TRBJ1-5	TGTGCCAGCAGATACTACAGGGGAAGCAATCAGCCCCAGCATTTT	CASRYYRGSNQPQHF
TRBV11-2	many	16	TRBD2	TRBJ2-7	TGTGCCAGCAGCCTAACCGGGGGGGTCGTCTCCTACGAGCAGTACTTC	CASSLTGGVVSYEQYF
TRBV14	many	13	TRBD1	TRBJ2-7	TGTGCCAGCAGACCTCGGGACAGCTACGAGCAGTACTTC	CASRPRDSYEQYF
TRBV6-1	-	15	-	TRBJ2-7	TGTGCCAGCAGTGAAGCTGACGATTCCTCCTACGAGCAGTACTTC	CASSEADDSSYEQYF
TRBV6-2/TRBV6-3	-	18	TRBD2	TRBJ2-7	TGTGCCAGCAGTTACCCAGCGGGAGCTTCCCAGAATCACTACGAGCAGTACTTC	CASSYPAGASQNHYEQYF
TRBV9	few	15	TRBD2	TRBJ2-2	TGTGCCAGCACCCGGGGGGGGATTAACACCGGGGAGCTGTTTTTT	CASTRGGINTGELFF
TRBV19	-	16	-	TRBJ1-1	TGTGCCAGTAGTATTCACCCGACAGGAGGAGACACTGAAGCTTTCTTT	CASSIHPTGGDTEAFF
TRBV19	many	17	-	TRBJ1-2	TGTGCCAGTAGTATTGGAATCGGACAGTCCGCTAACTATGGCTACACCTTC	CASSIGIGQSANYGYTF
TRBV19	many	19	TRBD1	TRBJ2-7	TGTGCCAGTAGTATCACCACCCGCGTGTTTCCAGGGGGCTCCTACGAGCAGTACTTC	CASSITTRVFPGGSYEQYF
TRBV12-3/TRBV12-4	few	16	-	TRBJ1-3	TGTGCCAGCAGTCCCAGGCGGGGGGCGCGTGGAAACACCATATATTTT	CASSPRRGARGNTIYF
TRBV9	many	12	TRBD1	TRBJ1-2	TGTGCCAGCGGCCTAACAGGGGGCGGCTACACCTTC	CASGLTGGGYTF
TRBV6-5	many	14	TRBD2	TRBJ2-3	TGTGCCAGCAGTTACACGGGGGGAGAGGATACGCAGTATTTT	CASSYTGGEDTQYF
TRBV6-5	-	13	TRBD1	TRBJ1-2	TGTGCCAGCAGTACCTCGACAGGGTCTGGTTACACCTTC	CASSTSTGSGYTF
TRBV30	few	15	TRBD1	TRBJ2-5	TGTGCCTGGGTCCCGGGACAGGGAGATGGAGTGACCCAGTACTTC	CAWVPGQGDGVTQYF
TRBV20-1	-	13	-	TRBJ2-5	TGCAGTGCTAGGGGATATTACCAAGAGACCCAGTACTTC	CSARGYYQETQYF
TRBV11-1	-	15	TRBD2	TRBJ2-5	TGTGCCAGCAGCCCGGGAGGGGCGTACCAAGAGACCCAGTACTTC	CASSPGGAYQETQYF
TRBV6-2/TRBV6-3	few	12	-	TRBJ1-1	TGTGCCAGCAGTTACGGTCCGGGTGAAGCTTTCTTT	CASSYGPGEAFF
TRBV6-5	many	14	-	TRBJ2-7	TGTGCCAGCAGTTCCCCTGGCGACTCCTACGAGCAGTACTTC	CASSSPGDSYEQYF
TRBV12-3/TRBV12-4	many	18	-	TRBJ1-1	TGTGCCAGCAGTTTAGTTGGGAACGGGCCGCTGGGGGACACTGAAGCTTTCTTT	CASSLVGNGPLGDTEAFF
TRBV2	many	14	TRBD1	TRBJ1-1	TGTGCCAGCAGTGGGAGGTGGCGGGACAGTGAAGCTTTCTTT	CASSGRWRDSEAFF
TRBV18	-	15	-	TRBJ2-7	TGTGCCAGCTCACCACCGGGTCGAGACTCCTACGAGCAGTACTTC	CASSPPGRDSYEQYF
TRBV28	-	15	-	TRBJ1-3	TGTGCCAGCAGTCAACCCAGACAACGTATTAACACCATATATTTT	CASSQPRQRINTIYF
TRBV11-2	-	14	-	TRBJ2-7	TGTGCCAGCAGCATCGCGGGGCAGGGCTACGAGCAGTACTTC	CASSIAGQGYEQYF
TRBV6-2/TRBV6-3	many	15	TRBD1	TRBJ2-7	TGTGCCAGCAGTTATGGGGGGACAGGGAACTACGAGCAGTACTTC	CASSYGGTGNYEQYF
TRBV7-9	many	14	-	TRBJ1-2	TGTGCCAGCAGCTCCCTCGGGGGGGCGCGTGGCTACACCTTC	CASSSLGGARGYTF
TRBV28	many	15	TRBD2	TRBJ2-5	TGTGCCAGCAGTTTTTTGACTAGCGGGGGAGAGACCCAGTACTTC	CASSFLTSGGETQYF
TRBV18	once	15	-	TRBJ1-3	TGTGCCAGCTCACCACAACAGGTCTCTGGAAACACCATATATTTT	CASSPQQVSGNTIYF
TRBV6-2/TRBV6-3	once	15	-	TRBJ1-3	TGTGCCAGCAGTTACTCCACCAGGGATGGAAACACCATATATTTT	CASSYSTRDGNTIYF
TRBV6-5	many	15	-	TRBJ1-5	TGTGCCAGCAGTTACGGAGGGTCGGGCAATCAGCCCCAGCATTTT	CASSYGGSGNQPQHF
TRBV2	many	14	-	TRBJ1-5	TGTGCCAGCAAGCTAGGGGGGGGAAAAAAGCCCCAGCATTTT	CASKLGGGKKPQHF
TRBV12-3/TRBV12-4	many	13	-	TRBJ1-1	TGTGCCAGCAGTTCCCCTGAGAACACTGAAGCTTTCTTT	CASSSPENTEAFF
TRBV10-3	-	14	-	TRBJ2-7	TGTGCCATCAGTGAGTTAAGGGTTCCGGACGAGCAGTACTTC	CAISELRVPDEQYF
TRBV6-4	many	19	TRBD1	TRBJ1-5	TGTGCCAGCAGACCGGGGACAGGGAGAGGCCGTGGAGTGGTGCAGCCCCAGCATTTT	CASRPGTGRGRGVVQPQHF
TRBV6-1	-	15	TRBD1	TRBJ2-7	TGTGCCAGCAGATTGCGAGACAGGGGGACCTACGAGCAGTACTTC	CASRLRDRGTYEQYF
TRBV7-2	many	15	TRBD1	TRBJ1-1	TGTGCCAGCAGCCGATTGGGGACAGGGAACACTGAAGCTTTCTTT	CASSRLGTGNTEAFF
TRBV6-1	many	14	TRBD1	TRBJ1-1	TGTGCCAGCAGTGGGGGACAGGGGAGCACTGAAGCTTTCTTT	CASSGGQGSTEAFF
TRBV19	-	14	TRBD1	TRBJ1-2	TGTGCCAGTAGTATAGCGGCACAGGGGAATGGCTACACCTTC	CASSIAAQGNGYTF
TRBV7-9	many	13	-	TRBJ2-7	TGTGCCAGCATGGAACTACTACAGGACGAGCAGTACTTC	CASMELLQDEQYF
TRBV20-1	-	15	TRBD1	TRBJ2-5	TGCAGTGCTAGAGCCGAACAGGGGGCGGCAGAGACCCAGTACTTC	CSARAEQGAAETQYF
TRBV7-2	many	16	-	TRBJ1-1	TGTGCCAGCAGCTTAGCTAACAGTGAGGGGTGGCAAAAAGCTTTCTTT	CASSLANSEGWQKAFF
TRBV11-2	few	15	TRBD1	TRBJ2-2	TGTGCCAGCAGCTTAGTAACAGGGGGTGCCGGGGAGCTGTTTTTT	CASSLVTGGAGELFF
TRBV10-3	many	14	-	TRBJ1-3	TGTGCCATCAATCCGGGGACGTCTGGAAACACCATATATTTT	CAINPGTSGNTIYF
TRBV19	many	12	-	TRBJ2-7	TGTGCCAGTAGTGGGGCAAACTACGAGCAGTACTTC	CASSGANYEQYF
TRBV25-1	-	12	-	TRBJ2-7	TGTGCCAGCAGTCACGCTACGGTAGAGCAGTACTTC	CASSHATVEQYF
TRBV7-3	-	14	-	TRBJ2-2	TGTGCCAGCAGCTTAGTAGGGGCCACCGGGGAGCTGTTTTTT	CASSLVGATGELFF
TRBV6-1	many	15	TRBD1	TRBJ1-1	TGTGCCAGCACTACCGGGACAGGGGGTTTCACTGAAGCTTTCTTT	CASTTGTGGFTEAFF